These 5 T cell receptor beta chains originate from one sample sequenced in a study of blood T cell repertoires in COVID-19. Only in-frame clones appear in the TCRdb table, and some are missing; sequencing was by immunoSEQ multiplex PCR. Of roughly 500,000 clones in the sample, about 88% were seen once. Sequenced: peripheral blood. Receptor source: a man aged 18 to 30 with COVID-19, enrolled during active disease.

This chain joins TRBV19 and TRBJ2-2; maybe TRBD2 (5 bases). In germline, CDR1 is LNHDA, CDR2 SQIVND (reference sequence). Trimming took off 3 bases at V and 0 bases at J, with 11 bases between the two ends. CDR3 length: 16 amino acids. Here the CDR3 DNA reads TGTGCCAGTAGTATGAGACGGAGGACGAACACCGGGGAGCTGTTTTTT. Its protein product is CASSMRRRTNTGELFF.

This clone appeared once. The chain employs TRBV9 and TRBJ2-7, with 11 bases aligning to TRBD2. V lost 4 bases, J lost 0 bases, and 6 bases stayed unmatched. CDR3 size: 16 residues. Germline V gene data show CDR1 as SGDLS and CDR2 as YYNGEE. This CDR3 is CASSPSTSGSSYEQYF. CDR3 coding DNA: TGTGCCAGCAGCCCTAGCACTAGCGGGAGCTCCTACGAGCAGTACTTC.

The chain is built from TRBV2 and TRBJ1-5; 11 bases fit TRBD1. V shed 7 bases, J shed 6 bases, and the junction held 5 bases outside the gene matches. The length of the CDR3 is 14 residues. Germline CDR1 is SNHLY and CDR2 is FYNNEI. CDR3 residues: CASIGQGAGQPQHF. The CDR3, as DNA: TGTGCCAGCATTGGACAGGGGGCAGGTCAGCCCCAGCATTTT.

The chain carries TRBV5-4 and TRBJ1-5; 7 bases match TRBD1. The CDR3 sequence is 12 residues long. Germline CDR1 reads SGHNT; CDR2 reads YYREEE (reference sequence). Trimming removed 4 bases from V and 7 bases from J; junction bases left unmatched: 2. CDR3 coding DNA: TGTGCCAGCAGCGCACAGGGGCAGCCCCAGCATTTT. Its translation: CASSAQGQPQHF.

The CDR3 bases are TGTGCCACCCAGACCTGGAGGGACAGGGATTCTGATACGCAGTATTTT. It specifies CATQTWRDRDSDTQYF. V and J are TRBV24-1 and TRBJ2-3; 9 bases line up with TRBD1. This CDR3 contains 16 residues. CDR1 is KGHDR and CDR2 is SFDVKD in the germline V gene. Losses at the gene ends were 9 bases for V and 6 bases for J; bases not matched to a gene: 15.